This T cell receptor beta chain comes out of a study of technical replicates of blood from a few donors. Assay: immunoSEQ multiplex PCR; the TCRdb copy retains only in-frame clones and omits some. This sample has 68,000 or so clones, with nearly 98% found just once. V lost 1 base to trimming and J lost 0 bases; unmatched junction nucleotides: 8. This CDR3 has 18 residues. CDR1 and CDR2 (germline): SEHNR, FQNEAQ (reference sequence). Sequencing was performed on T cells isolated from PBMCs. The sequence was obtained from a human donor in good health. The V gene is TRBV7-9, the J gene TRBJ1-2; 10 nucleotides line up with TRBD1. CDR3 in amino acids: CASSLVTGGPHSNYGYTF. The CDR3 region has the DNA TGTGCCAGCAGCTTAGTGACAGGGGGCCCGCATTCTAACTATGGCTACACCTTC.